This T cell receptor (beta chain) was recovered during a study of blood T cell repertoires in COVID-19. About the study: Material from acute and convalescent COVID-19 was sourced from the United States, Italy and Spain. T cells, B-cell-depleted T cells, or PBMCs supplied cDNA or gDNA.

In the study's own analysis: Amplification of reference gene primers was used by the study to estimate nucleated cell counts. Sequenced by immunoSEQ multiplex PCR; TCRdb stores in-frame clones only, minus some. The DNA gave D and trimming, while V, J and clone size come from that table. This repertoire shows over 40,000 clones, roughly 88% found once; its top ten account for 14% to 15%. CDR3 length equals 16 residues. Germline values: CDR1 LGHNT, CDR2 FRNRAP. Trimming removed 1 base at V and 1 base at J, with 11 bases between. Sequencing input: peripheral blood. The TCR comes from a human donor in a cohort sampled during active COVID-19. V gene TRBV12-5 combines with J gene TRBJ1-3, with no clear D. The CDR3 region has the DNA TGTGCTAGTGGTTTGGGTACGGGTGGATCTGGAAACACCATATATTTT. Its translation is CASGLGTGGSGNTIYF.